The next 19 T cell receptor beta chains were all read from a single sample in a study of blood T cell repertoires in COVID-19. Generated by immunoSEQ multiplex PCR, the TCRdb table keeps only in-frame clones and is missing some. The sample contains around 86,000 clones, over 75% of which appear only once. Source material: peripheral blood. These receptors originate from a human donor in a cohort sampled during active COVID-19.

The V and J genes are TRBV7-8 and TRBJ2-7, with 10 bases lining up with TRBD2. CDR3 length: 16 residues. J lost 2 bases, V lost 4 bases, and 8 bases had no gene match. Looked up from germline, CDR1 is SGHVS and CDR2 is FQNEAQ. The CDR3 DNA sequence: TGTGCCAGCAGCTCATCTTGGAGCGGGAGGGCCTACGAGCAGTACTTC. Translation gives CASSSSWSGRAYEQYF.

V and J are TRBV19 and TRBJ1-1, with D possibly being TRBD1 (6 bases). The ends were cut back, 4 bases at V and 1 base at J, with 10 bases in the middle. The germline V gene encodes CDR1 LNHDA and CDR2 SQIVND (reference sequence). The CDR3 totals 14 residues. The CDR3 nucleotides read TGTGCCAGTAGTAGACGGACAGCGAACACTGAAGCTTTCTTT. Translating gives CASSRRTANTEAFF.

The genes are TRBV12-3 or TRBV12-4 and TRBJ1-5; D is unclear. The length of the CDR3 is 13 residues. The V end lost 2 bases, the J end lost 4 bases, and 6 bases lay between the germline ends. The CDR3 DNA reads as TGTGCCAGCAGTTTAACAGCTAATCAGCCCCAGCATTTT. This codes for CASSLTANQPQHF.

The rearrangement uses TRBV19 and TRBJ2-6; 7 nucleotides align to TRBD1. The CDR3 contains 17 residues. The ends lost 6 bases at V and 2 bases at J; junction bases unmatched: 10. In germline, CDR1 is LNHDA, CDR2 SQIVND (reference sequence). The CDR3 spells CASSPLDRAAGANVLTF. CDR3 in DNA: TGTGCCAGTAGCCCACTCGACAGGGCAGCTGGGGCCAACGTCCTGACTTTC.

The chain is built from TRBV30 and TRBJ2-1; 7 bases are shared with TRBD2. Germline-derived CDR1 and CDR2 are GTSNPN and SVGIG (reference sequence). J was trimmed by 10 bases and V by 0 bases; bases with no gene match: 3. The CDR3 loop spans 12 amino acids. Here the CDR3 reads CAWSVSGVEQFF. Written as DNA, the CDR3 is TGTGCCTGGAGTGTGAGCGGGGTAGAGCAGTTCTTC.

CDR3 sequence: CSGAGGRGGYTEAFF. The CDR3 coding sequence is TGCAGCGGGGCAGGGGGCAGGGGTGGGTACACTGAAGCTTTCTTT. The genes are TRBV29-1 and TRBJ1-1; 8 nucleotides agree with TRBD1. The CDR3 is made up of 15 amino acids. Trimming at V came to 7 bases and at J to 3 bases, leaving 13 bases not matched to a gene. Germline values: CDR1 SQVTM, CDR2 ANQGSEA.

The chain uses TRBV5-1 and TRBJ2-7; 10 bases match TRBD2. The CDR3 runs to 15 residues. The J segment lost 6 bases and the V segment lost 1 base, leaving 7 bases of the junction unmatched. CDR1 is SGHRS and CDR2 is YFSETQ in the germline V gene. The CDR3 DNA follows: TGCGCCAGCAGCTTGAGGGCTAGCGGGGGTTCCGAGCAGTACTTC. Translation: CASSLRASGGSEQYF.

V and J are TRBV2 and TRBJ1-3; possible D gene TRBD1, 5 bases. The CDR3 covers 15 residues. The germline V gene has CDR1 SNHLY and CDR2 FYNNEI. V was trimmed by 4 bases and J by 0 bases, leaving 10 bases between them. DNA of the CDR3: TGTGCCAGCAGTGTGGACATTAGCTCTGGAAACACCATATATTTT. Its translation: CASSVDISSGNTIYF.

The V gene is TRBV5-8, the J gene TRBJ1-1; D possibly corresponds to TRBD1 (6 bases). V lost 3 bases to trimming and J lost 1 base, with 13 bases between them. The germline V gene has CDR1 SGHTS and CDR2 YDEGEE. This CDR3 has 15 residues. The CDR3 sequence is CASSWGGHENTEAFF. The CDR3 DNA reads as TGTGCCAGCAGCTGGGGGGGACACGAGAACACTGAAGCTTTCTTT.

The chain recombines TRBV6-6 with TRBJ2-3; TRBD2 matches at 10 bases. Trimming removed 4 bases from V and 4 bases from J; junction bases left unmatched: 5. The CDR3 loop spans 15 amino acids. CDR1 and CDR2 from the germline V gene are MNHNY and SVGAGI (reference sequence). In nucleotides, the CDR3 is TGTGCCAGCAGTTTGACTAGCGGGCGGGCAGATACGCAGTATTTT. This translates into CASSLTSGRADTQYF.

This clone was seen just once. This rearrangement joins TRBV5-4 to TRBJ2-3; TRBD1 agrees at 7 bases. This CDR3 comprises 17 residues. J gave up 2 bases and V 4 bases, and 13 bases lay outside the gene matches. CDR1 and CDR2 (germline): SGHNT, YYREEE (reference sequence). The CDR3 nucleotides are TGTGCCAGCAGCGCCCTGGGACAGTCCCTACTCACAGATACGCAGTATTTT. It codes for CASSALGQSLLTDTQYF.

This clone turned up a few times. The V call is TRBV30, the J call TRBJ2-7, with a weak D call TRBD2 (7 bases). CDR3 size: 12 residues. The germline V gene has CDR1 GTSNPN and CDR2 SVGIG (reference sequence). With 1 base removed from V and 5 bases from J, the gap between germline ends came to 9 bases. The chain's CDR3 is CAWSAGGNEQYF. The CDR3, as DNA: TGTGCCTGGAGTGCGGGGGGCAACGAGCAGTACTTC.

The rearrangement links TRBV28 to TRBJ2-7, with 7 positions matching TRBD2. CDR1 is MDHEN, CDR2 SYDVKM, per germline. CDR3 length: 16 residues. The V segment lost 2 bases and the J segment 1 base; nucleotides outside the gene matches: 8. In DNA, the CDR3 is TGTGCCAGCAGTTTAGCACTAGCGACCCTATCCTACGAGCAGTACTTC. It yields the protein CASSLALATLSYEQYF.

The chain joins TRBV3-1 (or the pseudogene TRBV3-2) to TRBJ1-2; D is possibly TRBD1 (5 bases). Germline V gives CDR1 LGHDT, CDR2 YNNKEL (reference sequence). The CDR3 covers 16 residues. With 3 bases removed from V and 4 bases from J, the gap between germline ends came to 18 bases. CDR3 sequence (DNA): TGTGCCAGCAGCCACTCTAAGGATGACAGCAGCTATGGCTACACCTTC. Amino acids: CASSHSKDDSSYGYTF.

CDR3 in DNA: TGCGCCAGCAGCTTGGCCCGGGACAGTAACTATGGCTACACCTTC. Encoded protein: CASSLARDSNYGYTF. The V gene is TRBV5-1, the J gene TRBJ1-2; 7 positions agree with TRBD1. The V gene end was trimmed by 0 bases and the J gene end by 1 base; junction bases not matched to a gene: 3. The CDR3 has 15 residues. Germline V CDR1 and CDR2: SGHRS, YFSETQ.

The V call is TRBV4-2, the J call TRBJ1-1, with TRBD1 matching 8 bases. V lost 4 bases and J lost 0; bases outside the gene matches: 1. Germline V gives CDR1 LGHNA, CDR2 YNFKEQ. This CDR3 contains 14 residues. In nucleotides, the CDR3 is TGTGCCAGCAGCCCGGACAGGGTGAACACTGAAGCTTTCTTT. Its translation: CASSPDRVNTEAFF.

The DNA of the CDR3 is TGTGCCAGCAGCAAAGCGGGCAGGGGGGATCAGCCCCAGCATTTT. Translated: CASSKAGRGDQPQHF. The chain combines TRBV21-1 with TRBJ1-5; TRBD1 is the table's D call, not checked against the DNA. TRBV21-1 is an annotated pseudogene. The CDR3 extends over 15 amino acids.

The chain links TRBV20-1 to TRBJ2-1; D remains unclear. Germline CDR1 and CDR2: DFQATT and SNEGSKA (reference sequence). V lost 4 bases and J 10 bases, leaving 11 bases between the germline ends. The CDR3 length is 11 residues. The CDR3 loop reads CSATRIEEQFF. As DNA, the CDR3 is TGCAGTGCTACCCGAATCGAGGAGCAGTTCTTC.

CDR3 bases: TGTGCCAGCAGTCTCAGACTAGCGGGAGGGGAGCAGTACTTC. Amino acids: CASSLRLAGGEQYF. This sequence joins TRBV27 and TRBJ2-7; 14 bases match TRBD2. The J segment lost 7 bases and the V segment lost 5 bases, leaving 4 bases of the junction unmatched. CDR1 and CDR2 (germline): MNHEY, SMNVEV (reference sequence). CDR3 length equals 14 residues.